These 10 T cell receptor beta chains originate from one sample sequenced in a study of blood T cell repertoires in COVID-19. Only in-frame clones appear in the TCRdb table, and some are missing; sequencing was by immunoSEQ multiplex PCR. The sample holds 150,000 or so clones, roughly 93% seen once. Sequencing used peripheral blood. These receptors originate from a man aged 18-30 years with acute or convalescent COVID-19.

The genes are TRBV28 and TRBJ1-6; TRBD1 might be the D (6 bases). With 5 bases removed from V and 4 bases from J, the gap between germline ends came to 15 bases. This CDR3 is 16 amino acids long. The germline CDR1 and CDR2 sequences are MDHEN and SYDVKM. CDR3 bases: TGTGCCAGCAGTCAGTGGGACACCATTTATAATTCACCCCTCCACTTT. As protein: CASSQWDTIYNSPLHF.

The V and J genes are TRBV19 and TRBJ1-1; possible D gene TRBD1, 5 bases. Trimming removed 0 bases from V and 1 base from J, with 12 bases in between. The CDR3 runs 16 residues. Germline V lookup: CDR1 LNHDA, CDR2 SQIVND (reference sequence). CDR3 sequence reads: CASSIERGGANTEAFF. CDR3 nucleotides: TGTGCCAGTAGTATAGAGCGCGGAGGGGCGAACACTGAAGCTTTCTTT. Full variable domain (missing parts from reference TRBV19 and TRBJ1-1): DGGITQSPKYLFRKEGQNVTLSCEQNLNHDAMYWYRQDPGQGLRLIYYSQIVNDFQKGDIAEGYSVSREKKESFPLTVTSAQKNPTAFYLCASSIERGGANTEAFFGQGTRLTVV.

This sequence joins TRBV6-2 or TRBV6-3 and TRBJ1-2; D is uncertain. The CDR3 spans 16 residues. Looked up from germline, CDR1 is MNHEY and CDR2 is SVGEGT. V gave up 0 bases and J gave up 0 bases, with 11 bases separating them. Here the CDR3 reads CASSYSGRVSNYGYTF. The CDR3 coding sequence is TGTGCCAGCAGTTACTCGGGGAGGGTATCTAACTATGGCTACACCTTC.

The gene calls are TRBV9 and TRBJ1-2, with D perhaps matching TRBD1 (5 bases). Germline assignment: CDR1 SGDLS and CDR2 YYNGEE. The CDR3 sequence is 14 residues long. V was pared by 4 bases and J by 3 bases, with 13 bases between. This chain's CDR3 is CASSLRRGDYGYTF. In DNA form, the CDR3 reads TGTGCCAGCAGCTTACGACGGGGGGACTATGGCTACACCTTC.

This chain links TRBV24-1 with TRBJ2-3; the D gene is possibly TRBD2 (5 bases). The CDR3 loop spans 13 amino acids. V dropped 6 bases and J dropped 1 base, with 7 bases sitting between them. Germline V gene sequence: CDR1 KGHDR, CDR2 SFDVKD. The CDR3 sequence: CATSRRGTDTQYF. The CDR3 DNA reads as TGTGCCACCAGTCGGCGGGGCACAGATACGCAGTATTTT.

The chain has TRBV6-1 and TRBJ1-2, with D perhaps matching TRBD1 (5 bases). The germline CDR1 and CDR2 sequences are MNHNS and SASEGT. Trimming stripped 1 base from V and 0 bases from J, with 18 bases between. The length of the CDR3 is 18 residues. The CDR3 reads CASSEVWAGSLSNYGYTF. The CDR3 coding sequence is TGTGCCAGCAGTGAAGTGTGGGCAGGGTCTCTGTCTAACTATGGCTACACCTTC.

This chain joins TRBV11-3 and TRBJ2-1; TRBD1 matches at 7 bases. The V segment lost 5 bases and the J segment 6 bases; nucleotides outside the gene matches: 4. The CDR3 consists of 13 residues. CDR1 SGHNT and CDR2 YENEEA come from the germline V gene. The CDR3 region has the DNA TGTGCCAGCAGCCCCGGGACAGTCAATGAGCAGTTCTTC. Translating it yields CASSPGTVNEQFF.

The J gene is TRBJ1-4, the V gene TRBV24-1; TRBD1 aligns across 11 bases. Germline V lookup: CDR1 KGHDR, CDR2 SFDVKD. J lost 6 bases, V lost 10 bases, and 9 bases had no gene match. The CDR3 is 15 amino acids. CDR3 nucleotide sequence: TGTGCCACAAATTGGAAGGGACAGGGGGATGAAAAACTGTTTTTT. Translating it yields CATNWKGQGDEKLFF.

This clone was seen more than once but under ten times. This chain connects TRBV10-1 to TRBJ2-7; tentatively, D is TRBD2 (6 bases). Germline CDR1 WNHNN, CDR2 SYGVQD (reference sequence). The germline V and J ends were trimmed by 9 bases and 1 base, with 10 bases remaining between them. The CDR3 is made up of 12 amino acids. The CDR3 coding sequence is TGCGCCAGTTGGGACTGGTCCTACGAGCAGTACTTC. Its protein is CASWDWSYEQYF.

This clone appeared a single time. The chain carries TRBV7-2 and TRBJ2-5, with D uncertain. V lost 5 bases to trimming and J lost 5 bases, with 9 bases between them. Germline-derived CDR1 and CDR2 are SGHTA and FQGNSA. This CDR3 has 12 amino acids. The CDR3: CASSLYGETQYF. The DNA of the CDR3 is TGTGCCAGCAGCCTATACGGGGAGACCCAGTACTTC.